This T cell receptor (beta chain) was recorded in a study of T cells in Graves' hyperthyroidism and ophthalmopathy. General study results and limits: Blood samples included most of the expanded thyroid clonotypes exceeding 0.001.

Amplification targeted TCR beta CDR3 regions from RNA transcripts. First-round RT-PCR of the TCR CDR3 relied on the HTBI primer set. Each CDR3 protein is one row after TCRdb ran MiXCR on the multiplex PCR reads. This sample carries about 520,000 distinct CDR3 sequences, around a quarter of them seen once, and the ten largest clones take about 10%. Those patients with uncontrolled infection, other autoimmune disease, pregnancy or lactation were excluded. A roughly 9.7 ml volume of fresh peripheral blood provided the PBMCs. CDR3 length: 17 amino acids. The V segment lost 6 bases and the J segment 1 base; nucleotides outside the gene matches: 8. As concerns this clonotype: Its antigen is still unknown.

The rearrangement links TRBV12-3 or TRBV12-4 to TRBJ2-5, with 13 bases identical to TRBD2. The sequenced sample consisted of blood. This receptor was identified in a woman between 25 and 40 years old with Graves' ophthalmopathy. CDR3 in amino acids: CASSLLAGGLRQETQYF. The CDR3 region has the DNA TGTGCCAGCAGCTTACTAGCGGGAGGGCTGCGCCAAGAGACCCAGTACTTC.